This T cell receptor (beta chain) comes out of a study of blood T cell repertoires in COVID-19. On the study more broadly: Acute and convalescent COVID-19 specimens originated in the United States, Italy and Spain. Nucleic acid was either cDNA or gDNA, and it came from T cells, B-cell-depleted T cells, or PBMCs.

The CDR3 totals 14 residues. Trimming at V came to 3 bases and at J to 8 bases, leaving 7 bases not matched to a gene. Germline values: CDR1 LNHDA, CDR2 SQIVND (reference sequence). The authors' processing: It was from reference gene primer amplification that nucleated cell counts were estimated. Data came from immunoSEQ multiplex PCR; TCRdb stores just in-frame clones and leaves some out. The DNA gave D and trimming, while V, J and clone size come from that table. The sample contains about 180,000 clones, about 91% of which appear only once. J is TRBJ2-1 and V is TRBV19, with 7 bases fitting TRBD2. This TCR was recovered from a woman aged 25 to 39 with acute or convalescent COVID-19. The specimen sequenced was peripheral blood. The CDR3 sequence: CASSMRLALYEQFF. The CDR3 DNA follows: TGTGCCAGTAGTATGCGACTAGCTTTGTATGAGCAGTTCTTC.